This T cell receptor beta chain stems from a study of T-cell reconstitution after alpha-beta-depleted transplantation in children. Looked up from germline, CDR1 is MDHEN and CDR2 is SYDVKM. The CDR3 is 15 residues long. Trimming left V 5 bases short and J 12 bases short, with 22 bases between. Unique molecular identifiers tagged the TCRbeta library. One entry per CDR3 protein, called by TCRdb with MiXCR from the PCR reads. In the table there are over 150,000 distinct CDR3 sequences, around 7% of which are singletons. The genes are TRBV28 and TRBJ1-4; TRBD1 is a possible D gene (5 bases). The sequencing used PBMCs from the stem cell graft donor, collected from the stem cell graft. The TCR originated in a human donor who donated a stem cell graft to a child with Wiskott-Aldrich syndrome. The CDR3 spells CASSLIDGTRVELFF. CDR3 nucleotide sequence: TGTGCCAGCAGTCTAATTGACGGGACCCGGGTAGAACTGTTTTTT. The full variable domain, with the rest looked up from reference TRBV28 and TRBJ1-4, is DVKVTQSSRYLVKRTGEKVFLECVQDMDHENMFWYRQDPGLGLRLIYFSYDVKMKEKGDIPEGYSVSREKKERFSLILESASTNQTSMYLCASSLIDGTRVELFFGSGTQLSVL.